These 24 T cell receptor beta chains came from one sample sequenced in a study of T cell changes during pregnancy in multiple sclerosis. This table comes from immunoSEQ multiplex PCR, and its TCRdb copy is limited to in-frame clones, with some not included. The table includes fewer than 45,000 clones, about nine tenths detected once. Source: peripheral blood, taken in the third trimester of pregnancy. Receptors were obtained from a female donor in good health, enrolled as a control in a pregnancy study.

The chain links TRBV11-3 to TRBJ2-1; TRBD2 might be the D (5 bases). The CDR3 runs to 14 residues. The germline CDR1 and CDR2 sequences are SGHNT and YENEEA. V dropped 2 bases and J dropped 2 bases, with 7 bases sitting between them. CDR3 DNA: TGTGCCAGCAGCTTAAGAGGGACCTACAATGAGCAGTTCTTC. It codes for CASSLRGTYNEQFF.

V usage is TRBV5-1 and J usage is TRBJ2-7; D is ambiguous. From germline, CDR1 is SGHRS and CDR2 YFSETQ. There are 14 residues in the CDR3. Trimming pared 0 bases from V and 3 bases from J, leaving 10 bases between. As DNA, the CDR3 is TGCGCCAGCAGCTTGGGCCGGTCCGGCTACGAGCAGTACTTC. As protein: CASSLGRSGYEQYF.

The chain combines TRBV9 with TRBJ2-7, with 10 bases lining up with TRBD1. The CDR3 covers 15 residues. V gave up 7 bases and J gave up 2 bases; unmatched junction bases: 9. From germline, CDR1 is SGDLS and CDR2 YYNGEE. The CDR3 DNA reads as TGTGCCAGCGGACCGCCGACAGGGGGCGCCTACGAGCAGTACTTC. This gives the protein CASGPPTGGAYEQYF.

The chain links TRBV5-1 to TRBJ2-7; 7 positions match TRBD1. CDR1 is SGHRS, CDR2 YFSETQ, per germline. The trim removed 2 bases at V and 0 bases at J, leaving 8 bases unmatched. The CDR3 is 16 amino acids. CDR3 in amino acids: CASSFDREPSSYEQYF. In DNA form, the CDR3 reads TGCGCCAGCAGCTTCGACAGGGAACCTAGCTCCTACGAGCAGTACTTC.

V gene TRBV30 combines with J gene TRBJ2-3; maybe TRBD1 (6 bases). CDR1 GTSNPN and CDR2 SVGIG come from the germline V gene (reference sequence). The CDR3 contains 15 residues. V was pared by 3 bases and J by 0 bases, with 13 bases between. The CDR3, as DNA: TGTGCCTGGAGGAGGGGGACATATAGCACAGATACGCAGTATTTT. As protein: CAWRRGTYSTDTQYF.

A word on this clone: The same CDR3 also results from other DNA sequences found in this sample. The rearrangement joins TRBV9 to TRBJ1-2; TRBD1 might be the D (5 bases). Germline assignment: CDR1 SGDLS and CDR2 YYNGEE. V lost 4 bases and J lost 3, with 10 bases in between. The CDR3 length is 13 residues. The chain's CDR3 is CASSPRGDYGYTF. As DNA, the CDR3 is TGTGCCAGCAGCCCCCGGGGGGACTATGGCTACACCTTC.

This clone was picked up a small number of times. V usage is TRBV7-2 and J usage is TRBJ1-3; no clear D. The CDR3 has 14 residues. The germline V gene has CDR1 SGHTA and CDR2 FQGNSA. V lost 5 bases to trimming and J lost 4 bases, with 12 bases between them. The CDR3 is CASSVRRVGNTIYF. CDR3 nucleotide sequence: TGTGCCAGCAGCGTGCGACGGGTCGGAAACACCATATATTTT.

The gene calls are TRBV19 and TRBJ1-5; D is perhaps TRBD1 (5 bases). The CDR3 consists of 15 residues. Germline CDR1 reads LNHDA; CDR2 reads SQIVND (reference sequence). The germline V and J ends were trimmed by 5 bases and 2 bases, with 13 bases remaining between them. This CDR3 reads CASSAGWGGNQPQHF. In DNA form, the CDR3 reads TGTGCCAGTAGTGCAGGGTGGGGTGGCAATCAGCCCCAGCATTTT.

The genes are TRBV4-3 and TRBJ2-1; a possible D gene is TRBD2 (5 bases). V was shortened by 2 bases and J by 9 bases, with 11 bases between the two germline ends. Germline CDR1 LGHNA, CDR2 YSLEER. This CDR3 region has 13 residues. CDR3 nucleotides: TGCGCCAGCAGCCAACTAGCCAGGACTGAGCAGTTCTTC. Its protein product is CASSQLARTEQFF.

With respect to this clone: The CDR3 end shows no conserved phenylalanine or tryptophan, and so a read error is likely. The limits of the CDR3 on the DNA are not certain, so only TCRdb's listed CDR3 is given. The rearrangement links TRBV6-5 to TRBJ2-4; the tabulated D call, TRBD1, remains unverified against the DNA. The length of the CDR3 is 13 amino acids, counting both ends. The germline V gene encodes CDR1 MNHEY and CDR2 SVGAGI. CDR3 region: CASSSPLGQPSSC.

The rearrangement uses TRBV10-1 and TRBJ2-3; TRBD1 might be the D (5 bases). This CDR3 spans 11 amino acids. From germline, CDR1 is WNHNN and CDR2 SYGVQD (reference sequence). Trimming stripped 7 bases from V and 3 bases from J, with 5 bases between. The CDR3 nucleotides read TGCGCCAGCAAGGGGACAGATACGCAGTATTTT. This translates into CASKGTDTQYF.

The chain is built from TRBV19 and TRBJ1-5, with a possible D match to TRBD1 (6 bases). Germline-derived CDR1 and CDR2 are LNHDA and SQIVND (reference sequence). This CDR3 comprises 16 residues. V was shortened by 1 base and J by 9 bases, with 19 bases between the two germline ends. The CDR3 region is CASSIGGTTGAPPQHF. The CDR3 DNA reads as TGTGCCAGTAGTATAGGAGGGACAACCGGGGCCCCGCCCCAGCATTTT.

The chain recombines TRBV6-5 with TRBJ2-3, with TRBD2 identical over 9 bases. V was pared by 3 bases and J by 5 bases, with 3 bases of the junction left unmatched. Germline loops: CDR1 MNHEY, CDR2 SVGAGI. The CDR3 is made up of 14 amino acids. The CDR3 protein is CASSYGAGGDTQYF. The CDR3, as DNA: TGTGCCAGCAGTTATGGAGCGGGGGGAGATACGCAGTATTTT.

The rearrangement uses TRBV9 and TRBJ2-3; 8 nucleotides match TRBD2. CDR3 size: 16 residues. Losses at the gene ends were 0 bases for V and 2 bases for J; bases not matched to a gene: 5. Germline V CDR1 and CDR2: SGDLS, YYNGEE. CDR3 DNA: TGTGCCAGCAGCGTAGGTGCGGGGGGACTCACAGATACGCAGTATTTT. Translated, it gives CASSVGAGGLTDTQYF.

The chain couples TRBV5-1 to TRBJ2-3; TRBD2 matches at 13 bases. With 1 base clipped from V and 3 bases from J, the junction kept 2 bases outside the gene matches. Germline CDR1 and CDR2: SGHRS and YFSETQ. CDR3 length equals 16 residues. CDR3 region: CASSLTSGGGTDTQYF. The DNA of the CDR3 is TGCGCCAGCAGCTTGACTAGCGGGGGGGGGACAGATACGCAGTATTTT.

The chain uses TRBV4-1 and TRBJ2-5, with a weak D call TRBD2 (5 bases). V was shortened by 0 bases and J by 1 base, with 9 bases between the two germline ends. In germline, CDR1 is MGHRA, CDR2 YSYEKL. The CDR3 sequence is 15 residues long. Here the CDR3 DNA reads TGCGCCAGCAGCCAAGATAGGGCGGGCCAAGAGACCCAGTACTTC. As protein: CASSQDRAGQETQYF.

V usage is TRBV19 and J usage is TRBJ1-2; unclear D gene. CDR3 length: 14 residues. Trimming cost V 3 bases and J 5 bases, with 13 bases left between them. Germline V gene sequence: CDR1 LNHDA, CDR2 SQIVND (reference sequence). This CDR3 reads CASSIHQLSYGYTF. DNA of the CDR3: TGTGCCAGTAGTATCCATCAACTATCGTATGGCTACACCTTC.

In this sample, this clone is medium-sized (0.01 to 0.1%). Other nucleotide sequences in the sample specify the same CDR3. The chain joins TRBV5-6 to TRBJ2-7; 14 bases map to TRBD2. The germline V gene has CDR1 SGHDT and CDR2 YYEEEE. The CDR3 spans 15 residues. Trimming at V came to 5 bases and at J to 6 bases, leaving 7 bases not matched to a gene. CDR3 amino acids: CASSSGLAGGFEQYF. The DNA for the CDR3 is TGTGCCAGCAGTTCCGGACTAGCGGGGGGTTTCGAGCAGTACTTC. Full variable domain (rest looked up from reference TRBV5-6 and TRBJ2-7): DAGVTQSPTHLIKTRGQQVTLRCSPKSGHDTVSWYQQALGQGPQFIFQYYEEEERQRGNFPDRFSGHQFPNYSSELNVNALLLGDSALYLCASSSGLAGGFEQYFGPGTRLTVT.

This chain connects TRBV29-1 to TRBJ1-1, with no clear D. The CDR3 totals 12 residues. Germline CDR1 and CDR2: SQVTM and ANQGSEA. Trimming took 4 bases from V and 5 from J, leaving 11 bases between them. The CDR3 DNA reads as TGCAGCGTTGGTCCGGGTGGGACTGAAGCTTTCTTT. It codes for CSVGPGGTEAFF. The full variable domain, completed using reference TRBV29-1 and TRBJ1-1, is SAVISQKPSRDICQRGTSLTIQCQVDSQVTMMFWYRQQPGQSLTLIATANQGSEATYESGFVIDKFPISRPNLTFSTLTVSNMSPEDSSIYLCSVGPGGTEAFFGQGTRLTVV.

V and J are TRBV7-3 and TRBJ1-4; D not resolved. Looked up from germline, CDR1 is SGHTA and CDR2 is FQGTGA. The germline V and J ends were trimmed by 6 bases and 8 bases, with 16 bases remaining between them. The CDR3 contains 14 residues. In nucleotides, the CDR3 is TGTGCCAGCAGGCTAGAGTACGGAGAAGAAAAACTGTTTTTT. Protein sequence: CASRLEYGEEKLFF.

The CDR3 is CASSFSSYGYTF. The CDR3 nucleotides read TGTGCCAGCAGTTTCTCGTCCTATGGCTACACCTTC. The rearrangement links TRBV28 to TRBJ1-2, with unresolved D. This CDR3 is 12 amino acids long. V shed 3 bases and J shed 4 bases, with 6 bases lying between them. The germline gives CDR1 MDHEN, CDR2 SYDVKM.

This clone has only a few counts. The chain links TRBV7-8 to TRBJ1-3; the D gene is possibly TRBD1 (5 bases). CDR3 length equals 16 residues. Germline CDR1 reads SGHVS; CDR2 reads FQNEAQ. Between the trimmed V and J ends, which lost 4 bases and 4 bases, there was a span of 17 bases. CDR3 coding DNA: TGTGCCAGCAGCTCCCTGTTACAGGCGGAGGGAAACACCATATATTTT. Encoded protein: CASSSLLQAEGNTIYF.

This sequence joins TRBV21-1 and TRBJ2-1; the DNA was not used to check the table's D call, TRBD2. TRBV21-1 is an annotated pseudogene. CDR3 length: 17 residues. The CDR3 DNA reads TGTGCCAGCAGCAAACGATTAGCGGGGGAACGATACAATGAGCAGTTCTTC. It is translated as CASSKRLAGERYNEQFF.

This rearrangement joins TRBV4-3 to TRBJ2-7, with 8 bases fitting TRBD1. Looked up from germline, CDR1 is LGHNA and CDR2 is YSLEER. This CDR3 is built from 15 residues. Trimming removed 1 base from V and 3 bases from J; junction bases left unmatched: 5. The CDR3 region has the DNA TGCGCCAGCAGCCAAGGGAGACAGGGGAACTACGAGCAGTACTTC. Protein: CASSQGRQGNYEQYF.